These T cell receptor beta chains were read from a single sample in a study of control samples from healthy donors and cancer patients. TCRdb's table, derived via immunoSEQ multiplex PCR, lists solely in-frame clones and lacks some. The sample has under 150,000 clones, roughly 90% seen once. Source material: blood. The source of these receptors is a man younger than 45 in good health. The CDR3 runs from the conserved cysteine through the conserved F or W. The order of the fields is J gene, D gene, CDR3 length, V gene, clone size, CDR3 protein, CDR3 DNA. The D gene is left open where the match is weak. The size field is filled for only some rows; it gives once, few, many or a size class.

>TRBJ2-7|TRBD1|12|TRBV15|NA
CASGTGNYEQYF
TGTGCCAGCGGGACAGGGAACTACGAGCAGTACTTC
>TRBJ1-1|NA|13|TRBV28|NA
CASKSGQYTEAFF
TGTGCCAGCAAATCCGGGCAGTACACTGAAGCTTTCTTT
>TRBJ2-1|TRBD1|14|TRBV6-4|NA
CASSEGTDYNEQFF
TGTGCCAGCAGTGAGGGGACAGATTACAATGAGCAGTTCTTC
>TRBJ2-7|NA|16|TRBV4-1|NA
CASSQLTGLLSYEQYF
TGCGCCAGCAGCCAGTTGACAGGACTTCTCTCCTACGAGCAGTACTTC
>TRBJ1-5|NA|13|TRBV12-3/TRBV12-4|NA
CASSFTGNQPQHF
TGTGCCAGCAGTTTCACGGGCAATCAGCCCCAGCATTTT
>TRBJ1-6|NA|14|TRBV5-4|once
CASRAQGSDSPLHF
TGTGCCAGCAGGGCACAGGGATCGGATTCACCCCTCCACTTT
>TRBJ2-3|NA|15|TRBV28|once
CASSLDRAGTDTQYF
TGTGCCAGCAGTCTAGATCGAGCGGGCACAGATACGCAGTATTTT
>TRBJ2-1|TRBD1|14|TRBV19|NA
CASSIFQTGGLQFF
TGTGCCAGTAGTATTTTCCAGACAGGGGGATTGCAGTTCTTC
>TRBJ1-2|NA|14|TRBV19|NA
CASSIFGGMAGYTF
TGTGCCAGTAGTATATTTGGGGGAATGGCTGGCTACACCTTC
>TRBJ2-3|TRBD2|16|TRBV9|few
CASSVVLAGGSDTQYF
TGTGCCAGCAGCGTAGTTCTCGCGGGAGGGTCGGATACGCAGTATTTT
>TRBJ2-2|NA|13|TRBV28|NA
CASSFLGTGELFF
TGTGCCAGCAGCTTCCTGGGCACCGGGGAGCTGTTTTTT
>TRBJ2-1|NA|13|TRBV6-5|few
CASTYAPNMKQFF
TGTGCCAGCACCTACGCCCCTAACATGAAGCAGTTCTTC
>TRBJ1-5|NA|15|TRBV28|few
CASSRSDRPLQPQHF
TGTGCCAGCAGTCGATCTGACAGGCCTTTGCAACCCCAGCATTTT
>TRBJ2-1|TRBD2|16|TRBV6-4|NA
CASSDTAGGPHNEQFF
TGTGCCAGCAGTGACACAGCGGGAGGGCCCCACAATGAGCAGTTCTTC
>TRBJ2-2|NA|13|TRBV6-5|NA
CASSTQVTGELFF
TGTGCCAGCAGTACTCAGGTCACCGGGGAGCTGTTTTTT
>TRBJ1-2|NA|15|TRBV11-2|NA
CASSPIRRVHSGYTF
TGTGCCAGCAGCCCCATAAGGAGGGTCCATTCTGGCTACACCTTC
>TRBJ2-1|NA|13|TRBV6-5|NA
CASSPWGSNEQFF
TGTGCCAGCAGCCCGTGGGGTAGCAATGAGCAGTTCTTC
>TRBJ1-4|NA|14|TRBV19|NA
CASSMGQKNEKLFF
TGTGCCAGTAGTATGGGGCAGAAGAATGAAAAACTGTTTTTT
>TRBJ2-5|NA|15|TRBV7-2|NA
CASSGWGRSQETQYF
TGTGCCAGCAGCGGGTGGGGGAGAAGCCAAGAGACCCAGTACTTC
>TRBJ1-5|NA|14|TRBV27|NA
CASSLQGLGQPQHF
TGTGCCAGCAGTTTGCAGGGGCTGGGTCAGCCCCAGCATTTT
>TRBJ1-4|NA|11|TRBV28|NA
CASSFNGIQDF
TGTGCCAGCAGTTTTAACGGTATACAAGATTTT
>TRBJ1-1|NA|17|TRBV21-1|NA
CASSSNHRDGIGTEAFF
TGTGCCAGCAGCTCCAATCACCGGGACGGAATTGGGACTGAAGCTTTCTTT
>TRBJ2-7|TRBD1|16|TRBV15|NA
CATSRDPGTANYEQYF
TGTGCCACCAGCAGAGATCCCGGGACAGCGAACTACGAGCAGTACTTC
>TRBJ1-1|NA|13|TRBV6-5|NA
CASSGWANTEAFF
TGTGCCAGCAGCGGGTGGGCGAACACTGAAGCTTTCTTT
>TRBJ2-3|NA|14|TRBV18|NA
CASSLWLSPDTQYF
TGTGCCAGCTCACTTTGGCTATCTCCAGATACGCAGTATTTT
>TRBJ2-3|NA|13|TRBV6-4|few
CASSDGSTDTQYF
TGTGCCAGCAGTGACGGTAGCACAGATACGCAGTATTTT
>TRBJ2-2|NA|15|TRBV9|NA
CASSVSQGNTGELFF
TGTGCCAGCAGCGTTTCACAGGGGAACACCGGGGAGCTGTTTTTT
>TRBJ1-4|NA|14|TRBV25-1|NA
CASSEVGGVEKLFF
TGTGCCAGCAGTGAAGTTGGAGGGGTTGAAAAACTGTTTTTT
>TRBJ2-7|TRBD1|14|TRBV7-7|NA
CASSPGTVGNEQYF
TGTGCTAGCAGCCCCGGGACAGTCGGGAACGAGCAGTACTTC
>TRBJ1-3|NA|15|TRBV5-1|NA
CASSLGVLSGNTIYF
TGCGCCAGCAGCTTGGGTGTTCTCTCTGGAAACACCATATATTTT
>TRBJ2-1|NA|15|TRBV4-2|NA
CASSQEDGTPNEQFF
TGTGCCAGCAGCCAAGAGGATGGGACTCCGAATGAGCAGTTCTTC
>TRBJ1-1|NA|14|TRBV6-4|NA
CASSPGADAAEAFF
TGTGCCAGCAGCCCAGGGGCGGATGCAGCTGAAGCTTTCTTT
>TRBJ2-1|NA|14|TRBV7-2|NA
CASSGSRTYNEQFF
TGTGCCAGCAGCGGTAGCAGGACTTACAATGAGCAGTTCTTC
>TRBJ1-6|TRBD1|18|TRBV2|NA
CASSEVRDRVVYNSPLHF
TGTGCCAGCAGTGAAGTCCGGGACAGGGTAGTGTATAATTCACCCCTCCACTTT
>TRBJ2-3|NA|15|TRBV27|once
CASSLSPTITDTQYF
TGTGCCAGCAGTTTATCACCTACCATCACAGATACGCAGTATTTT
>TRBJ2-1|NA|15|TRBV6-6|NA
CASSPASKGTNEQFF
TGTGCCAGCAGTCCGGCTAGCAAGGGAACGAATGAGCAGTTCTTC
>TRBJ1-6|NA|13|TRBV19|NA
CASSPASNSPLHF
TGTGCCAGTAGTCCCGCGAGCAATTCACCCCTCCACTTT
>TRBJ2-2|NA|15|TRBV9|NA
CASSVTTGSTGELFF
TGTGCCAGCAGCGTAACCACCGGGAGCACCGGGGAGCTGTTTTTT
>TRBJ2-7|NA|13|TRBV28|NA
CASSFVDYYEQYF
TGTGCCAGCAGTTTCGTGGATTACTACGAGCAGTACTTC
>TRBJ2-2|NA|13|TRBV5-6|NA
CASSLSGSGELFF
TGTGCCAGCAGCTTGAGTGGAAGCGGGGAGCTGTTTTTT
>TRBJ2-7|TRBD1|14|TRBV10-3|NA
CAISEKGAVYEQYF
TGTGCCATCAGTGAAAAGGGGGCGGTCTACGAGCAGTACTTC